This T cell receptor (beta chain) emerged from a study of tumor-infiltrating lymphocytes in primary liver carcinoma. In the case of this clonotype: A read error may account for a junction end that differs from germline.

The CDR3 contains 16 residues. A primer in the constant region served to generate TCR beta cDNA from 450 to 600 ng of total RNA. The TCR beta library was amplified through three nested multiplex PCR rounds in a modified ARM-PCR procedure. It was with TRBV1-TRBV30 forward primers and a C-beta reverse primer that the first two PCR rounds were run, at around 11 cycles each. MiXCR was run by TCRdb on the multiplex PCR reads, yielding one entry per CDR3 protein. The table has about 44,000 distinct CDR3 sequences, about 80% seen once; the top ten hold 25% to 30%. Total RNA and DNA came together from roughly 20-30 mg of bulk tissue without cell sorting.

The sample was liver tumor tissue from sampling region 3. Subset noted: tumor region T3, left-lateral pole. The TCR was taken from a man between 35 and 55 years old with primary liver carcinoma and hepatitis B virus infection. The V call is TRBV12-3 or TRBV12-4, the J call TRBJ2-2; possibly TRBD1 for D (7 bases). The CDR3 DNA follows: TGTGCCAGCAGTTTTGAAGGGGGCGCATGGTCGGGGGAGCTGTCTTTT. This translates into CASSFEGGAWSGELSF.